This T cell receptor (beta chain) derives from a study of cytomegalovirus exposure and HLA in healthy donors. Findings and limits, study-wide: It was in a later analysis that TCR association rates were seen to vary by HLA locus, highest for DRB1 and lowest for HLA-C. It was only CMV serostatus that was available as immune exposure information. An analysis that was carried out later associated 15,000 to 20,000 TCR beta sequences with HLA alleles at 0.05 false discovery rate.

PCR amplification relied on 60 Vbeta primers (plus 13 Jbeta primers). Sequencing was performed with immunoSEQ multiplex PCR; in TCRdb, only in-frame clones are kept and a portion is missing. In the table there are fewer than 200,000 clones, roughly 80% of which are singletons. Germline CDR1 and CDR2: ENHRY and SYGVKD. The CDR3 is made up of 12 amino acids. V trimming: 11 bases; J trimming: 8 bases; junction bases outside the gene matches: 8. On this clone itself: Its antigen is still unknown.

This chain joins TRBV10-3 and TRBJ1-2, with TRBD1 identical over 10 bases. The TCR originated in a woman aged 25 to 39 in good health and CMV-seropositive. Sequencing input: PBMCs. CDR3: CAATGTGDGYTF. The CDR3 bases are TGTGCCGCCACCGGGACAGGGGACGGCTACACCTTC.